The T cell receptor beta chain described here comes from a study of OX40 agonist ivuxolimab in advanced cancers. As for the study in general: Three patients had partial responses: one hepatocellular carcinoma, two cutaneous melanoma.

Libraries were prepared by immunoSEQ multiplex PCR; TCRdb keeps only in-frame clonotypes and omits some of them. The repertoire holds 45,000 to 55,000 clones, with approximately 84% as singletons. Regarding this clone: As yet, its antigen is unknown.

V lost 4 bases, J lost 0 bases, and 15 bases lay in between. CDR1 and CDR2 (germline): SGHRS, YFSETQ. CDR3 length: 16 residues. The study's findings and limits: Antigen specificity was not determined for the expanded peripheral T cells. Several nonresponders also turned out to have low normalized T-cell clonal expansion.

Anyone with autoimmune disease history or systemic immunosuppression was excluded. This sequence originates from an adult with an advanced solid tumor such as melanoma, head and neck, liver or kidney cancer. The material sequenced was CD4+ or CD8+ T cells sorted from blood, taken in a trial of the OX40 agonist ivuxolimab. V is TRBV5-1 and J is TRBJ2-3, with a weak D call TRBD1 (6 bases). DNA of the CDR3: TGCGCCAGCAGCCAAGGGACATCTCCTAGCACAGATACGCAGTATTTT. Encoded protein: CASSQGTSPSTDTQYF.